These 21 T cell receptor beta chains came from one sample sequenced in a study of blood T cell repertoires in COVID-19. The assay was immunoSEQ multiplex PCR, and TCRdb's table has in-frame clones only and misses some. The sample lists under 300,000 clones, 85% to 90% seen once, with around a sixth in the top ten. The specimen was PBMCs or T cells enriched from blood (not recorded which). These receptors were obtained from a man aged 18 to 30 who had recovered from COVID-19.

The V and J genes are TRBV5-1 and TRBJ2-1, with 8 bases lining up with TRBD1. This CDR3 region has 15 residues. The germline V gene encodes CDR1 SGHRS and CDR2 YFSETQ. The junction had 7 bases not matched to a gene; V was cut back by 4 bases and J by 4 bases. CDR3 sequence: CASSGGQGLYNEQFF. In nucleotides, the CDR3 is TGCGCCAGCAGCGGTGGACAGGGACTTTACAATGAGCAGTTCTTC.

The chain employs TRBV27 and TRBJ1-6, with D possibly TRBD1 on 5 matching bases. CDR1 and CDR2 (germline): MNHEY, SMNVEV (reference sequence). The CDR3 covers 14 residues. The germline V and J ends were trimmed by 6 bases and 16 bases, with 22 bases remaining between them. The CDR3 region has the DNA TGTGCCAGCAGCCTCCGGGACGGAGGGATACCTCTCCACTTT. This codes for CASSLRDGGIPLHF.

This clone appeared once. This chain joins TRBV28 and TRBJ1-5; tentatively, D is TRBD1 (6 bases). The CDR3 covers 15 residues. Per the germline V gene, CDR1 is MDHEN and CDR2 is SYDVKM. Trimming stripped 2 bases from V and 7 bases from J, with 15 bases between. CDR3 DNA: TGTGCCAGCAGTTTACCCGAGGGGGGGTTCCAGCCCCAGCATTTT. Amino acids: CASSLPEGGFQPQHF.

The rearrangement uses TRBV30 and TRBJ1-6, with 7 positions matching TRBD1. This CDR3 spans 15 amino acids. J lost 4 bases, V lost 3 bases, and 6 bases had no gene match. Germline values: CDR1 GTSNPN, CDR2 SVGIG (reference sequence). The CDR3 loop is CAWSFQGVYNSPLHF. The CDR3 DNA follows: TGTGCCTGGAGCTTTCAGGGGGTTTATAATTCACCCCTCCACTTT.

The CDR3 DNA reads TGTGCCAGCAGCATAAGCAGGGACACCTACGAGCAGTACTTC. Translating it yields CASSISRDTYEQYF. This sequence joins TRBV7-2 and TRBJ2-7; a possible D gene is TRBD1 (6 bases). V was pared by 5 bases and J by 2 bases, with 13 bases between. Per the germline V gene, CDR1 is SGHTA and CDR2 is FQGNSA. The CDR3 covers 14 residues.

This clone has just a few counts. The rearrangement uses TRBV18 and TRBJ1-5, with D uncertain. Germline V CDR1 and CDR2: KGHSH, LQKENI. The CDR3 is made up of 13 amino acids. V lost 6 bases to trimming and J lost 4 bases, with 10 bases between them. The CDR3 region is CASSPGENQPQHF. The CDR3 DNA reads TGTGCCAGCTCCCCCGGGGAGAATCAGCCCCAGCATTTT.

The chain couples TRBV3-1 (or the pseudogene TRBV3-2) to TRBJ2-5; 9 bases fit TRBD2. V shed 2 bases, J shed 5 bases, and the junction held 3 bases outside the gene matches. Germline CDR1 and CDR2: LGHDT and YNNKEL (reference sequence). The length of the CDR3 is 14 residues. The CDR3 is CASSQPTSGETQYF. CDR3 bases: TGTGCCAGCAGCCAACCCACTAGCGGGGAGACCCAGTACTTC.

This chain joins TRBV11-3 and TRBJ1-1; weak D call: TRBD1 (6 bases). V dropped 2 bases and J dropped 5 bases, with 6 bases sitting between them. Per germline, CDR1 SGHNT and CDR2 YENEEA. CDR3 length: 12 residues. CDR3: CASSLQGTEAFF. CDR3 DNA sequence: TGTGCCAGCAGCTTACAGGGGACTGAAGCTTTCTTT.

The rearrangement uses TRBV6-1 and TRBJ2-1, with a weak D call TRBD1 (5 bases). The V gene's germline CDR1 is MNHNS and CDR2 SASEGT. The CDR3 consists of 17 residues. The germline V and J ends were trimmed by 4 bases and 2 bases, with 18 bases remaining between them. The CDR3 region has the DNA TGTGCCAGCAGTGGACTTAACAGGCGTATCCCCTACAATGAGCAGTTCTTC. It yields the protein CASSGLNRRIPYNEQFF.

In the case of this clone: Being one base from a much bigger clone, this may be a read error. V and J are TRBV5-6 and TRBJ2-2; TRBD2 matches 7 bases. CDR3 length: 16 amino acids. Germline CDR1 is SGHDT and CDR2 is YYEEEE. In DNA form, the CDR3 reads TGTGTCAGCAGCTTTTTGAGTGCGGGGGACACCGGGGAGCTGTTTTTT. Translating gives CVSSFLSAGDTGELFF.

The genes are TRBV19 and TRBJ1-1; D remains ambiguous. The CDR3 runs to 13 residues. Germline V gene data show CDR1 as LNHDA and CDR2 as SQIVND (reference sequence). Trimming pared 6 bases from V and 1 base from J, leaving 9 bases between. In DNA, the CDR3 is TGTGCCAGTAGCCTGACATCGAACACTGAAGCTTTCTTT. Encoded protein: CASSLTSNTEAFF.

The chain recombines TRBV7-3 with TRBJ2-1, with TRBD2 as a possible D gene (7 bases). The CDR3 contains 16 residues. The germline CDR1 and CDR2 sequences are SGHTA and FQGTGA. V lost 1 base to trimming and J lost 5 bases, with 15 bases between them. CDR3 residues: CASSLKGGAVNNEQFF. In nucleotides, the CDR3 is TGTGCCAGCAGCTTAAAAGGGGGGGCGGTTAACAATGAGCAGTTCTTC.

J is TRBJ1-1 and V is TRBV2; 8 bases match TRBD1. Unmatched junction bases numbered 9, after V lost 6 bases and J lost 3 bases. This CDR3 comprises 15 residues. Germline loops: CDR1 SNHLY, CDR2 FYNNEI. CDR3 residues: CASRDRVQVDTEAFF. CDR3 nucleotide sequence: TGTGCCAGCAGGGACAGGGTACAGGTCGACACTGAAGCTTTCTTT.

The chain uses TRBV10-3 and TRBJ1-2; the match to TRBD1 covers 8 bases. The CDR3 is 15 amino acids. With V trimmed by 0 bases and J by 4 bases, 4 bases remained unmatched. Germline assignment: CDR1 ENHRY and CDR2 SYGVKD. CDR3 loop: CAISESTGASYGYTF. The CDR3 DNA follows: TGTGCCATCAGTGAGTCGACAGGGGCTAGCTATGGCTACACCTTC.

The chain combines TRBV9 with TRBJ2-7; D gene unclear. Germline CDR1 reads SGDLS; CDR2 reads YYNGEE. The CDR3 is 13 amino acids. Deletions cut 3 bases from V and 0 bases from J, with 7 bases between. The CDR3 nucleotides read TGTGCCAGCAGCGCTCCGAGCTCCTACGAGCAGTACTTC. Residues: CASSAPSSYEQYF. The whole variable domain, filled in from reference TRBV9 and TRBJ2-7, reads DSGVTQTPKHLITATGQRVTLRCSPRSGDLSVYWYQQSLDQGLQFLIQYYNGEERAKGNILERFSAQQFPDLHSELNLSSLELGDSALYFCASSAPSSYEQYFGPGTRLTVT.

In this sample, this clone turned up a few times. The V call is TRBV7-9, the J call TRBJ2-7; TRBD2 is a possible D gene (5 bases). The germline gives CDR1 SEHNR, CDR2 FQNEAQ (reference sequence). V lost 5 bases to trimming and J lost 5 bases, with 16 bases between them. The CDR3 is 14 amino acids. This CDR3 is CASSDYIGGDEQYF. The CDR3 DNA sequence: TGTGCCAGCAGCGACTACATCGGAGGAGACGAGCAGTACTTC.

The V call is TRBV7-6, the J call TRBJ1-2; TRBD1 might be the D (6 bases). CDR3 size: 13 residues. Per germline, CDR1 SGHVS and CDR2 FNYEAQ. Deletions cut 3 bases from V and 7 bases from J, with 12 bases between. CDR3 nucleotides: TGTGCCAGCAGCTTTGGGGGGGCGAGTGGCTACACCTTC. Translating gives CASSFGGASGYTF.

The rearrangement joins TRBV19 to TRBJ1-1; D is uncertain. Germline V gene sequence: CDR1 LNHDA, CDR2 SQIVND (reference sequence). CDR3 length: 13 residues. Between the trimmed V and J ends, which lost 10 bases and 4 bases, there was a span of 16 bases. The CDR3 nucleotides are TGTGCCACCCACCGCGACGGGAGCACTGAAGCTTTCTTT. Its translation: CATHRDGSTEAFF.

The rearrangement joins TRBV12-5 to TRBJ2-2; the D is unclear. Trimming removed 1 base at V and 1 base at J, with 7 bases between. This CDR3 has 15 residues. CDR1 and CDR2 from the germline V gene are LGHNT and FRNRAP. DNA of the CDR3: TGTGCTAGTGGTTTGGAGACAATGAACACCGGGGAGCTGTTTTTT. Translating it yields CASGLETMNTGELFF.

The chain employs TRBV13 and TRBJ2-2, with D perhaps TRBD2 (6 bases). CDR3 length equals 13 residues. The ends were cut back, 5 bases at V and 9 bases at J, with 13 bases in the middle. The germline gives CDR1 PRHDT, CDR2 FYEKMQ (reference sequence). The CDR3 coding sequence is TGTGCCAGCAGCCCCGCGGGGATCCGGGAGCTGTTTTTT. The encoded protein is CASSPAGIRELFF. The whole variable domain, filled in from reference TRBV13 and TRBJ2-2, reads AAGVIQSPRHLIKEKRETATLKCYPIPRHDTVYWYQQGPGQDPQFLISFYEKMQSDKGSIPDRFSAQQFSDYHSELNMSSLELGDSALYFCASSPAGIRELFFGEGSRLTVL.

This chain links TRBV18 with TRBJ2-1; 10 bases agree with TRBD1. CDR3 length: 18 residues. Trimming took 5 bases from V and 3 from J; bases not matched to a gene: 13. CDR1 and CDR2 (germline): KGHSH, LQKENI. CDR3 loop: CASSSNPTTGGRYNEQFF. CDR3 bases: TGTGCCAGCTCATCCAACCCGACGACAGGGGGCCGCTACAATGAGCAGTTCTTC. Full variable domain (outside the CDR3, taken from reference TRBV18 and TRBJ2-1): NAGVMQNPRHLVRRRGQEARLRCSPMKGHSHVYWYRQLPEEGLKFMVYLQKENIIDESGMPKERFSAEFPKEGPSILRIQQVVRGDSAAYFCASSSNPTTGGRYNEQFFGPGTRLTVL.